This TCR beta chain was captured in a study of OX40 agonist ivuxolimab in advanced cancers. In the study overall: Allowance was made for prior anti-PD-1, anti-PD-L1 or anti-CTLA-4 therapy, and roughly 40% had some.

Germline CDR1 LNHDA, CDR2 SQIVND (reference sequence). This CDR3 spans 13 amino acids. Losses at the gene ends were 10 bases for V and 2 bases for J; bases not matched to a gene: 2. TCRdb's copy holds only in-frame clones and misses some; the assay was immunoSEQ multiplex PCR. The sample includes about 100,000 clones, approximately 87% of them seen just once. The chain joins TRBV19 to TRBJ2-6; TRBD1 aligns across 7 bases. Here the sequenced sample was CD4+ or CD8+ T cells sorted from blood, taken in a trial of the OX40 agonist ivuxolimab. The receptor comes from an adult with an advanced solid tumor such as melanoma, head and neck, liver or kidney cancer. Here the CDR3 reads CATGQAGANVLTF. CDR3 DNA: TGTGCCACCGGACAGGCTGGGGCCAACGTCCTGACTTTC.